The TCR beta chain described here comes from a study of blood T cell repertoires in COVID-19 (TCRdb year 2020). Broadly, across the study: Samples covering the acute and convalescent phases of COVID-19 were provided by collaborators in the United States, Italy and Spain. The repertoires were made available in a free public database intended to serve as a resource for research on the immune response to SARS-CoV-2. The prospective study material was composed of cDNA or gDNA derived from T cells, B-cell-depleted T cells, or PBMCs. Sample metadata almost always included a de-identified subject ID, COVID-19 status, age in years and sex. The samples were drawn from two sources: the first 160 participants of the ongoing ImmuneRACE study, and approximately 1,300 subjects contributed by 6 global collaborators. HLA class I and class II types, where available, came from metadata supplied by the sample provider rather than from assay-based typing. The dataset comprised deeply sampled blood TCRbeta repertoires from subjects exposed to, actively infected with, or recovered from COVID-19.

The germline V end is reduced by 5 bases and the J end by 2 bases; junction bases left unmatched: 1. Taken from the germline V gene (reference sequence), the CDR1 and CDR2 loops are LNHDA and SQIVND. The CDR3 spans 13 residues, from the cysteine through the phenylalanine. CDR3 DNA only is kept here, 39 bases in frame from base 1. In regard to this clone: This clone's antigen is unknown. Base qualities are not provided; no much larger clone lies one nucleotide away.

TCRbeta CDR3 regions were amplified from genomic DNA by means of the immunoSEQ Assay, a bias-controlled multiplex PCR. In the paper's pipeline: The number of nucleated cells in each sample was estimated from the amplification of reference gene primers within the assay. To quantify the absolute abundance of each unique TCRbeta CDR3 rearrangement, sequence reads were collapsed and filtered. For each sample, productive Simpson clonality was calculated by taking the square root of Simpson's diversity index across productive rearrangements. TCRdb took this table from immuneACCESS and kept in-frame rearrangements with V and J called. Such tables lack part of the clones; where checked against another copy, unresolved V genes explain under half of the gap, and the rest is unexplained. V and J calls and clone size are copied from that table; D and trimming were computed from the DNA. Counted in this sample were a few hundred thousand clones; 75% to 85% of them appeared once. Around 1.3% of the sample is taken by the ten largest.

One collaborating source in Seattle enrolled patients while the patients were actively infected and followed the patients over time throughout the course of disease. Whole blood was collected in K2EDTA tubes by collaborating institutions according to the institutions' own protocols. For TCRbeta analysis, collaborators shipped samples as frozen whole blood, isolated PBMCs, or DNA extracted from either of those sample types. The study at large found these results: The quantity of clinical and demographic metadata differed by source and by participant and was supplied without curation.

The rearrangement combines TRBV19 with TRBJ1-2; 8 middle bases align to TRBD1. The sample taken for sequencing was peripheral blood. The clonotype comes from a woman in her thirties with COVID-19, enrolled during active disease. In nucleotide form, the sequence is TGTGCCAGTAGTGGGGACAGGAACTATGGCTACACCTTC. This is translated as CASSGDRNYGYTF.